A single sample gave rise to the 23 T cell receptor beta chains below, sequenced in a study of monozygotic twins with inflammatory bowel disease. TCRdb reprocessed the 5' RACE reads, with one entry per CDR3 protein and no DNA. The listing records just over 300,000 distinct CDR3 sequences. Sequencing was performed on blood. The receptors originated from a human donor with ulcerative colitis or Crohn's disease, or a healthy co-twin of an affected twin (not recorded which).

V usage is TRBV28 and J usage is TRBJ2-3; TCRdb gives TRBD1 as the D gene, but with no DNA this cannot be confirmed. CDR3 size: 15 residues. Germline values: CDR1 MDHEN, CDR2 SYDVKM. CDR3 protein: CASSPYRTETDTQYF.

The gene calls are TRBV6-5 and TRBJ1-2; TCRdb indicates TRBD1, and absent DNA this call remains unverified. Germline V lookup: CDR1 MNHEY, CDR2 SVGAGI. The CDR3 consists of 17 residues. Here the CDR3 reads CASSYSISGGAGYGYTF.

The V gene is TRBV24-1, the J gene TRBJ2-3. Germline assignment: CDR1 KGHDR and CDR2 SFDVKD. The CDR3 is 13 residues long. The CDR3 is CATREGSTDTQYF.

V is TRBV29-1 and J is TRBJ2-1; without DNA, the TCRdb call of TRBD1 cannot be checked. The CDR3 is 15 residues long. Germline CDR1 and CDR2: SQVTM and ANQGSEA. The chain's CDR3 is CSVVGGGSSYNEQFF.

V and J are TRBV20-1 and TRBJ2-5; absent DNA, TCRdb's TRBD2 call cannot be checked. CDR1 is DFQATT and CDR2 is SNEGSKA in the germline V gene (reference sequence). CDR3 length: 13 residues. CDR3 sequence: CSARPTNGETQYF.

The chain is built from TRBV18 and TRBJ1-2. The CDR3 runs 15 residues. Germline V lookup: CDR1 KGHSH, CDR2 LQKENI. CDR3 residues: CASSPRPLPNYGYTF.

This chain connects TRBV27 to TRBJ2-2. The CDR3 consists of 14 residues. Per germline, CDR1 MNHEY and CDR2 SMNVEV (reference sequence). The CDR3 sequence is CASSIGANTGELFF.

The J gene is TRBJ2-1, the V gene TRBV5-1; TCRdb outputs TRBD2, but without DNA this stays unchecked. The CDR3 is made up of 14 amino acids. Per germline, CDR1 SGHRS and CDR2 YFSETQ. CDR3: CASSLMTSGVGQFF.

This chain connects TRBV20-1 to TRBJ1-5; with no DNA, the TCRdb D assignment of TRBD1 cannot be verified. The CDR3 totals 14 residues. Germline assignment: CDR1 DFQATT and CDR2 SNEGSKA (reference sequence). This CDR3 is CSAREPGREQPQHF.

This chain joins TRBV20-1 and TRBJ2-2; TCRdb's D call of TRBD1 is untestable without DNA. The CDR3 sequence is 15 residues long. Germline CDR1 and CDR2: DFQATT and SNEGSKA (reference sequence). CDR3: CSAHSKTGYTGELFF.

The chain is built from TRBV12-3 or TRBV12-4 and TRBJ1-2. The length of the CDR3 is 14 residues. CDR3 residues: CASSSSGGDYGYTF.

The chain carries TRBV28 and TRBJ2-5; the TCRdb D gene call, TRBD1, has no DNA to confirm it. This CDR3 region has 14 residues. Looked up from germline, CDR1 is MDHEN and CDR2 is SYDVKM. The CDR3 sequence is CASSFRVGQETQYF.

V and J are TRBV18 and TRBJ2-7. CDR1 KGHSH and CDR2 LQKENI come from the germline V gene. The CDR3 has 13 residues. The CDR3 sequence: CASSPRGPDEQYF.

The CDR3: CASSGGGFGTQYF. V and J are TRBV3-1 and TRBJ2-5; TCRdb's D call, TRBD1, is unchecked because there is no DNA. The CDR3 covers 13 residues. Germline V CDR1 and CDR2: LGHDT, YNNKEL (reference sequence).

The V and J genes are TRBV20-1 and TRBJ1-4; TCRdb reports TRBD1, a call that lacks DNA to check it against. The CDR3 has 14 residues. Germline CDR1 and CDR2: DFQATT and SNEGSKA (reference sequence). The CDR3 loop reads CSASRLREGEKLFF.

The rearrangement links TRBV28 to TRBJ2-7; TCRdb's D call, TRBD1, is unchecked because there is no DNA. CDR1 and CDR2 from the germline V gene are MDHEN and SYDVKM. The CDR3 has 12 residues. CDR3 sequence reads: CASNTRVREQYF. Full variable domain (outside the CDR3, taken from reference TRBV28 and TRBJ2-7): DVKVTQSSRYLVKRTGEKVFLECVQDMDHENMFWYRQDPGLGLRLIYFSYDVKMKEKGDIPEGYSVSREKKERFSLILESASTNQTSMYLCASNTRVREQYFGPGTRLTVT.

The CDR3 sequence: CASRLQNPQETQYF. This rearrangement joins TRBV7-2 to TRBJ2-5. Germline values: CDR1 SGHTA, CDR2 FQGNSA. The CDR3 contains 14 residues.

The CDR3 loop is CASSLPGQKNIQYF. The chain uses TRBV27 and TRBJ2-4; TCRdb gives TRBD1 as the D gene, but with no DNA this cannot be confirmed. The CDR3 covers 14 residues. Germline V lookup: CDR1 MNHEY, CDR2 SMNVEV (reference sequence).

The rearrangement links TRBV2 to TRBJ1-5; the D call from TCRdb, TRBD1, cannot be confirmed without DNA. Germline-derived CDR1 and CDR2 are SNHLY and FYNNEI. The CDR3 runs 15 residues. The CDR3 sequence: CATRRGAGGNQPQHF.

This sequence joins TRBV29-1 and TRBJ2-2; lacking DNA, the TRBD1 call made by TCRdb goes unchecked. Germline-derived CDR1 and CDR2 are SQVTM and ANQGSEA. This CDR3 has 15 amino acids. CDR3 residues: CSAGRTGGITGELFF.

The rearrangement uses TRBV29-1 and TRBJ1-1. From germline, CDR1 is SQVTM and CDR2 ANQGSEA. This CDR3 contains 14 residues. The chain's CDR3 is CSVGPGREDTEAFF.

The chain joins TRBV4-1 to TRBJ2-3; lacking DNA, the TRBD2 call made by TCRdb goes unchecked. CDR1 MGHRA and CDR2 YSYEKL come from the germline V gene. The length of the CDR3 is 15 residues. CDR3 amino acids: CASSPPREGLYTQYF.

The genes are TRBV7-9 and TRBJ1-2. The germline CDR1 and CDR2 sequences are SEHNR and FQNEAQ (reference sequence). The CDR3 contains 13 residues. The CDR3: CAGGQVGIYGYTF.